The 12 T cell receptor beta chains below were found in one sample sequenced in a study of OX40 agonist ivuxolimab in advanced cancers. TCRdb's table, derived via immunoSEQ multiplex PCR, lists solely in-frame clones and lacks some. The sample records tens of thousands of clones, 90% being singletons. The specimen comprised CD4+ or CD8+ T cells sorted from blood, sampled in a trial of the OX40 agonist ivuxolimab. The receptors were gathered from an adult with an advanced solid tumor such as melanoma, head and neck, liver or kidney cancer.

The chain recombines TRBV18 with TRBJ2-2; D is possibly TRBD1 (6 bases). Trimming pared 6 bases from V and 0 bases from J, leaving 17 bases between. Germline CDR1 and CDR2: KGHSH and LQKENI. The CDR3 loop spans 17 amino acids. CDR3 nucleotide sequence: TGTGCCAGCTCTCTTACAGGGTCCCCGACGAACACCGGGGAGCTGTTTTTT. Its protein product is CASSLTGSPTNTGELFF.

The chain carries TRBV27 and TRBJ1-4; TRBD1 matches 8 bases. The CDR3 loop spans 14 amino acids. The ends lost 7 bases at V and 8 bases at J; junction bases unmatched: 9. CDR1 MNHEY and CDR2 SMNVEV come from the germline V gene (reference sequence). CDR3 in amino acids: CASTLDRVEEKLFF. As DNA, the CDR3 is TGTGCCAGCACTTTGGACAGGGTTGAGGAAAAACTGTTTTTT.

V is TRBV5-1 and J is TRBJ2-2; D is unclear. This CDR3 is built from 16 residues. Germline V gene sequence: CDR1 SGHRS, CDR2 YFSETQ. The V gene lost 3 bases and the J gene lost 0 bases, with 12 bases spanning the gap. The CDR3 protein is CASSSLALANTGELFF. The CDR3 DNA sequence: TGCGCCAGCAGCTCATTGGCATTAGCGAACACCGGGGAGCTGTTTTTT.

This chain joins TRBV7-9 and TRBJ2-5; D gene ambiguous. This CDR3 comprises 11 residues. V lost 5 bases to trimming and J lost 0 bases, with 1 base between them. Germline CDR1 is SEHNR and CDR2 is FQNEAQ (reference sequence). The CDR3 spells CASSNQETQYF. CDR3 sequence (DNA): TGTGCCAGCAGCAACCAAGAGACCCAGTACTTC.

The DNA of the CDR3 is TGTGCCAGCTCACCGACCGAGGGGAACACTGAAGCTTTCTTT. The encoded protein is CASSPTEGNTEAFF. The chain is built from TRBV18 and TRBJ1-1, with D unclear. V dropped 3 bases and J dropped 1 base, with 9 bases sitting between them. This CDR3 contains 14 residues. Germline V CDR1 and CDR2: KGHSH, LQKENI.

This chain joins TRBV6-6 and TRBJ1-5; D unclear. The CDR3 is made up of 15 amino acids. Germline loops: CDR1 MNHNY, CDR2 SVGAGI (reference sequence). Trimming took 4 bases from V and 5 from J, leaving 15 bases between them. The DNA for the CDR3 is TGTGCCAGCAGTTCCCCACCCGACTGGTATCAGCCCCAGCATTTT. Translated: CASSSPPDWYQPQHF.

V and J are TRBV11-2 and TRBJ1-2; maybe TRBD1 (5 bases). V lost 2 bases to trimming and J lost 2 bases, with 6 bases between them. The CDR3 is made up of 13 amino acids. The germline V gene has CDR1 SGHAT and CDR2 FQNNGV. DNA of the CDR3: TGTGCCAGCAGCTTAAGGGGAAACTATGGCTACACCTTC. It specifies CASSLRGNYGYTF.

This sequence joins TRBV6-1 and TRBJ1-1, with TRBD1 as a possible D gene (6 bases). V lost 2 bases to trimming and J lost 4 bases, with 20 bases between them. This CDR3 has 17 amino acids. Germline CDR1 is MNHNS and CDR2 is SASEGT. In DNA, the CDR3 is TGTGCCAGCAGTGAAACTTATGGGGGCAGGGGAGGCACTGAAGCTTTCTTT. It specifies CASSETYGGRGGTEAFF.

CDR3 protein: CASSTEGGLNEQFF. The DNA for the CDR3 is TGTGCCAGCTCCACTGAGGGGGGTCTGAATGAGCAGTTCTTC. The V gene is TRBV6-5, the J gene TRBJ2-1; either TRBD1 or TRBD2 may supply D (6 bases each). Germline V gene data show CDR1 as MNHEY and CDR2 as SVGAGI. The V end lost 8 bases, the J end lost 7 bases, and 18 bases lay between the germline ends. The CDR3 is made up of 14 amino acids.

The genes are TRBV5-1 and TRBJ2-5; 8 nucleotides agree with TRBD2. Trimming took 4 bases from V and 4 from J; bases not matched to a gene: 9. The length of the CDR3 is 15 residues. The V gene's germline CDR1 is SGHRS and CDR2 YFSETQ. CDR3 residues: CASSAGTRILETQYF. The CDR3 coding sequence is TGCGCCAGCAGCGCCGGGACTAGGATTTTAGAGACCCAGTACTTC.

The chain carries TRBV7-8 and TRBJ2-5, with unresolved D. The J call may be wrong; the DNA end is better matched by TRBJ2-7. The CDR3 is made up of 15 amino acids. Germline CDR1 and CDR2: SGHVS and FQNEAQ. CDR3 in amino acids: CASSLGTAYSYEQYF. CDR3 sequence (DNA): TGTGCCAGCAGCTTAGGAACAGCCTACTCCTACGAGCAGTACTTC.

The rearrangement uses TRBV6-6 and TRBJ2-7; perhaps TRBD2 as D (6 bases). The V end lost 5 bases, the J end lost 6 bases, and 8 bases lay between the germline ends. CDR1 is MNHNY, CDR2 SVGAGI, per germline (reference sequence). This CDR3 is 11 amino acids long. The CDR3 coding sequence is TGTGCCAGCAGTACCGGGGGCGAGCAGTACTTC. Amino acids: CASSTGGEQYF.